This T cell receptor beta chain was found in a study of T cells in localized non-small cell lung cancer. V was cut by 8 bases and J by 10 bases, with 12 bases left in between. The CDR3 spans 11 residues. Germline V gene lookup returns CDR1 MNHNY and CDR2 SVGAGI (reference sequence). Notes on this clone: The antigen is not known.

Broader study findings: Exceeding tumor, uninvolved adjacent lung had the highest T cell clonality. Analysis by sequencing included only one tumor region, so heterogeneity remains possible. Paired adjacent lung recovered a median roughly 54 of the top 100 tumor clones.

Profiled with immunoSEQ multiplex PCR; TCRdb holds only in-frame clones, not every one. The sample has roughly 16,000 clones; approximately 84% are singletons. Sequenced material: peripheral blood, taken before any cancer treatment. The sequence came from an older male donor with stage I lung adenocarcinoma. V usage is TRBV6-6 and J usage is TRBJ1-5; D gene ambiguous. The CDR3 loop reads CASGLISPQHF. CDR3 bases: TGTGCCAGCGGTCTAATCAGCCCCCAGCATTTT.